Shown below are 26 T cell receptor beta chains from a single sample sequenced in a study of CD8+CD57+ T cells in acquired aplastic anemia. Template material for TCR beta VDJ and CDR3 profiling consisted of genomic DNA. In TCRdb, the reads were re-called with MiXCR into one record per CDR3 protein. The sample comprises 150,000 to 200,000 distinct CDR3 sequences, over 60% of which are singletons, and 35% to 55% rests with the top ten. Sequencing was performed on sorted CD4+, CD8+, or CD8+CD57+ T cells (not recorded which) from PBMCs. All receptors derive from a human donor with severe aplastic anemia or a healthy control (not recorded which).

This clonotype was seen just once. The J gene is TRBJ1-2, the V gene TRBV6-5; 7 bases match TRBD1. The CDR3 loop spans 14 amino acids. The V and J ends lost 0 bases and 8 bases, in that order; junction bases with no gene match: 6. CDR1 MNHEY and CDR2 SVGAGI come from the germline V gene. This CDR3 reads CASSYSRDSSGYTF. CDR3 DNA: TGTGCCAGCAGTTACTCACGGGACAGTTCCGGCTACACCTTC.

The rearrangement links TRBV7-6 to TRBJ2-3; 15 nucleotides line up with TRBD2. Germline-derived CDR1 and CDR2 are SGHVS and FNYEAQ. The CDR3 consists of 17 residues. V lost 0 bases, J lost 6 bases, and 4 bases stayed unmatched. The DNA of the CDR3 is TGTGCCAGCAGCTTAGCGGGGACTAGCGGGGGGCGGGATACGCAGTATTTT. Translation gives CASSLAGTSGGRDTQYF.

The chain joins TRBV12-3 or TRBV12-4 to TRBJ2-1; D unresolved. V lost 2 bases and J 8 bases, leaving 7 bases between the germline ends. The CDR3 length is 12 residues. CDR3 residues: CASSLWTDEQFF. The CDR3 nucleotides read TGTGCCAGCAGTTTATGGACGGATGAGCAGTTCTTC.

Points on this clonotype: The junction departs from germline at one end; a sequencing error may be responsible. The CDR3 DNA is TGTACCAGCAAAAGGACAGGGGGCACAGATACGCAGTATTTT. Its translation: CTSKRTGGTDTQYF. The rearrangement joins TRBV2 to TRBJ2-3, with 9 bases that match TRBD1. The CDR3 covers 14 residues. Germline values: CDR1 SNHLY, CDR2 FYNNEI.

This chain links TRBV7-9 with TRBJ1-4; possible D gene TRBD1, 5 bases. The germline CDR1 and CDR2 sequences are SEHNR and FQNEAQ (reference sequence). CDR3 size: 19 residues. V shed 6 bases and J shed 8 bases, with 31 bases lying between them. In DNA, the CDR3 is TGTGCCAGCAGTTTGGACGGTAGCAATCACCGCCGGGGGAACGAAAAACTGTTTTTT. Amino acids: CASSLDGSNHRRGNEKLFF.

The gene calls are TRBV9 and TRBJ2-3, with 9 bases lining up with TRBD2. Germline V gene sequence: CDR1 SGDLS, CDR2 YYNGEE. The CDR3 contains 15 residues. After removal of 0 bases from V and 6 bases from J, the junction contained 5 bases not matched to a gene. The CDR3, as DNA: TGTGCCAGCAGCGTAGTTAGCGGGAGTATGGATACGCAGTATTTT. The encoded protein is CASSVVSGSMDTQYF.

The chain has TRBV7-2 and TRBJ2-3; D perhaps matches TRBD1 (6 bases). Germline V gene sequence: CDR1 SGHTA, CDR2 FQGNSA. V lost 2 bases to trimming and J lost 2 bases, with 11 bases between them. This CDR3 comprises 15 residues. The CDR3 DNA reads as TGTGCCAGCAGCTTACAGGGGTCCCACACAGATACGCAGTATTTT. Its translation is CASSLQGSHTDTQYF. Filled out from reference TRBV7-2 and TRBJ2-3, the complete variable domain reads GAGVSQSPSNKVTEKGKDVELRCDPISGHTALYWYRQSLGQGLEFLIYFQGNSAPDKSGLPSDRFSAERTGGSVSTLTIQRTQQEDSAVYLCASSLQGSHTDTQYFGPGTRLTVL.

The chain carries TRBV10-2 and TRBJ2-5, with TRBD2 matching over 9 bases. V shed 10 bases, J shed 5 bases, and the junction held 11 bases outside the gene matches. This CDR3 region has 14 residues. The germline CDR1 and CDR2 sequences are WSHSY and SAAADI. CDR3 region: CATGGAGGLETQYF. CDR3 sequence (DNA): TGCGCCACCGGTGGGGCGGGGGGGCTGGAGACCCAGTACTTC.

The V call is TRBV7-3, the J call TRBJ2-1; 7 bases agree with TRBD2. The germline V gene has CDR1 SGHTA and CDR2 FQGTGA. J lost 2 bases, V lost 8 bases, and 6 bases had no gene match. The CDR3 is 14 amino acids. CDR3 protein: CASGEGGPYNEQFF. In nucleotides, the CDR3 is TGTGCCAGCGGTGAGGGAGGGCCCTACAATGAGCAGTTCTTC.

The chain couples TRBV29-1 to TRBJ2-3, with 7 bases matching TRBD2. Germline CDR1 reads SQVTM; CDR2 reads ANQGSEA. V lost 3 bases to trimming and J lost 2 bases; unmatched junction nucleotides: 5. This CDR3 spans 14 amino acids. CDR3 sequence: CSVDSSGFTDTQYF. The DNA for the CDR3 is TGCAGCGTTGATTCTAGCGGATTCACAGATACGCAGTATTTT.

The genes are TRBV20-1 and TRBJ2-1, with 14 nucleotides matching TRBD2. Per the germline V gene, CDR1 is DFQATT and CDR2 is SNEGSKA (reference sequence). With 4 bases clipped from V and 6 bases from J, the junction kept 2 bases outside the gene matches. The CDR3 is 14 residues long. CDR3 coding DNA: TGCAGTGCTACAGGACTAGCGGGAGGCAATGAGCAGTTCTTC. Translation: CSATGLAGGNEQFF.

The V gene is TRBV15, the J gene TRBJ1-2, with a possible D match to TRBD1 (5 bases). Germline V gene sequence: CDR1 LNHNV, CDR2 YYDKDF (reference sequence). CDR3 length: 15 residues. V dropped 3 bases and J dropped 7 bases, with 18 bases sitting between them. CDR3 sequence (DNA): TGTGCCACCAGCAGGGAGAGAAGGGGTGTTGGTGGCTACACCTTC. This translates into CATSRERRGVGGYTF.

Regarding this clonotype: A much larger clone sits a single nucleotide away, making a read error possible. CDR3: CAISSGLSAYEQYF. CDR3 DNA: TGTGCCATCAGTTCGGGACTATCTGCCTACGAGCAGTACTTC. This chain links TRBV10-3 with TRBJ2-7, with 7 positions matching TRBD2. The length of the CDR3 is 14 residues. The V and J ends lost 5 bases and 2 bases, in that order; junction bases with no gene match: 6. The germline CDR1 and CDR2 sequences are ENHRY and SYGVKD.

The gene calls are TRBV7-6 and TRBJ2-7; TRBD2 agrees at 13 bases. The CDR3 consists of 16 residues. The germline gives CDR1 SGHVS, CDR2 FNYEAQ. With V trimmed by 5 bases and J by 2 bases, 6 bases remained unmatched. CDR3 bases: TGTGCCAGCAGCCCCGGGACTAGCGGGACCACCTACGAGCAGTACTTC. It yields the protein CASSPGTSGTTYEQYF.

This clonotype occurred many times. The chain couples TRBV12-3 or TRBV12-4 to TRBJ2-5; either TRBD1 or TRBD2 may fit D (5 bases each). V was shortened by 3 bases and J by 2 bases, with 13 bases between the two germline ends. This CDR3 is built from 15 residues. This chain's CDR3 is CASSFGTPNQETQYF. Here the CDR3 DNA reads TGTGCCAGCAGTTTCGGGACGCCAAATCAAGAGACCCAGTACTTC.

The chain is built from TRBV10-3 and TRBJ1-2, with no clear D. V lost 0 bases to trimming and J lost 2 bases, with 10 bases between them. The CDR3 has 15 residues. Germline-derived CDR1 and CDR2 are ENHRY and SYGVKD. The CDR3 reads CAISESYGGNYGYTF. DNA for the CDR3: TGTGCCATCAGTGAGTCCTACGGAGGGAACTATGGCTACACCTTC.

The chain employs TRBV7-8 and TRBJ2-3; D is unresolved. Germline V gives CDR1 SGHVS, CDR2 FQNEAQ. This CDR3 is built from 15 residues. Between the trimmed V and J ends, which lost 6 bases and 2 bases, there was a span of 15 bases. The CDR3 nucleotides read TGTGCCAGCAGTCCCCCCCGGAACCCCACAGATACGCAGTATTTT. Its translation is CASSPPRNPTDTQYF.

The chain combines TRBV19 with TRBJ2-7; D ambiguous. The germline CDR1 and CDR2 sequences are LNHDA and SQIVND (reference sequence). V was clipped by 5 bases and J by 3 bases, with 5 bases between them. The CDR3 is made up of 11 amino acids. The CDR3 loop reads CASSGFYEQYF. The CDR3 nucleotides are TGTGCCAGTAGTGGGTTCTACGAGCAGTACTTC. Drawing the rest from reference TRBV19 and TRBJ2-7, the complete variable domain is DGGITQSPKYLFRKEGQNVTLSCEQNLNHDAMYWYRQDPGQGLRLIYYSQIVNDFQKGDIAEGYSVSREKKESFPLTVTSAQKNPTAFYLCASSGFYEQYFGPGTRLTVT.

This clonotype was seen just once. The rearrangement uses TRBV10-3 and TRBJ1-6; D may be TRBD1 (5 bases). Germline V gives CDR1 ENHRY, CDR2 SYGVKD. Between the trimmed V and J ends, which lost 11 bases and 8 bases, there was a span of 13 bases. The CDR3 runs 12 residues. CDR3 protein: CAVGTGDSPLHF. The CDR3 nucleotides read TGTGCCGTTGGGACGGGGGATTCACCCCTCCACTTT.

This rearrangement joins TRBV12-3 or TRBV12-4 to TRBJ1-5, with 7 bases lining up with TRBD1. V trimming: 1 base; J trimming: 6 bases; junction bases outside the gene matches: 0. CDR3 length equals 13 residues. CDR3 coding DNA: TGTGCCAGCAGTTTAGACAGGGGTCAGCCCCAGCATTTT. Translation: CASSLDRGQPQHF.

The chain has TRBV10-3 and TRBJ1-5; a weak D match, TRBD1 (6 bases). Germline V gives CDR1 ENHRY, CDR2 SYGVKD. CDR3 length: 16 residues. V shed 3 bases and J shed 4 bases, with 16 bases lying between them. DNA for the CDR3: TGTGCCATCAGTGAATTCGCAGGACAGCTTAATCAGCCCCAGCATTTT. This sequence encodes CAISEFAGQLNQPQHF.

This clonotype is a singleton in its sample. The V and J genes are TRBV7-2 and TRBJ2-5; unclear D gene. V was shortened by 5 bases and J by 2 bases, with 12 bases between the two germline ends. This CDR3 spans 14 amino acids. CDR1 SGHTA and CDR2 FQGNSA come from the germline V gene. The CDR3 DNA follows: TGTGCCAGCAGCCCAGATCGAACTCAAGAGACCCAGTACTTC. Residues: CASSPDRTQETQYF. Combining the CDR3 with reference TRBV7-2 and TRBJ2-5 gives the whole variable domain GAGVSQSPSNKVTEKGKDVELRCDPISGHTALYWYRQSLGQGLEFLIYFQGNSAPDKSGLPSDRFSAERTGGSVSTLTIQRTQQEDSAVYLCASSPDRTQETQYFGPGTRLLVL.

Many counts were recorded for this clonotype. The V and J genes are TRBV7-9 and TRBJ2-7; D might be TRBD1 (5 bases). The CDR3 is made up of 13 amino acids. Per the germline V gene, CDR1 is SEHNR and CDR2 is FQNEAQ (reference sequence). V lost 6 bases and J 2 bases, leaving 11 bases between the germline ends. The DNA of the CDR3 is TGTGCCAGCAGGTACGACAGCGCCTACGAGCAGTACTTC. It translates to CASRYDSAYEQYF.

This clonotype came up many times. This chain connects TRBV15 to TRBJ1-2; D is unclear. V lost 3 bases and J lost 3, with 8 bases in between. CDR3 size: 13 residues. Germline assignment: CDR1 LNHNV and CDR2 YYDKDF (reference sequence). CDR3 protein: CATSSGEDYGYTF. As DNA, the CDR3 is TGTGCCACCAGCAGCGGGGAAGACTATGGCTACACCTTC.

The rearrangement uses TRBV2 and TRBJ2-7; D is unresolved. V was cut by 8 bases and J by 2 bases, with 19 bases left in between. The CDR3 loop spans 15 amino acids. Germline V gene data show CDR1 as SNHLY and CDR2 as FYNNEI. The CDR3 reads CASSPPSRAAYEQYF. The CDR3 DNA sequence: TGTGCCAGCTCACCACCGTCTAGGGCGGCCTACGAGCAGTACTTC.

CDR3 sequence reads: CAISENTGVPQPQHF. In DNA form, the CDR3 reads TGTGCCATCAGTGAGAACACAGGGGTTCCTCAGCCCCAGCATTTT. The V gene is TRBV10-3, the J gene TRBJ1-5, with 7 bases lining up with TRBD1. The V gene's germline CDR1 is ENHRY and CDR2 SYGVKD. The ends lost 2 bases at V and 6 bases at J; junction bases unmatched: 7. The CDR3 is made up of 15 amino acids.